Presented here are 30 T cell receptor beta chains from one specimen sequenced in a study of identical twins listed by TCRdb under 2016. Library construction relied on 5' RACE. TCRdb records Illumina HiSeq 2000 as the sequencer. TCRdb trimmed public reads at Q25 via fastp, called clones via MiXCR and kept in-frame beta chains. Records with the same CDR3 protein are collapsed into one entry carrying the most frequent genes and DNA. The sample table shows about 480,000 distinct CDR3 sequences, and over 12% are seen once. About 0.52% of the sample is in the top ten clones. These same records also appear under a second study, on yellow fever vaccine responses in identical twins.

Sequenced input: CD4+ T cells sorted from blood. These receptors came from a woman aged 18 to 35 in good health.

This clonotype was observed a handful of times. The rearrangement links TRBV14 to TRBJ2-5; D gene ambiguous. With 0 bases removed from V and 4 bases from J, the gap between germline ends came to 18 bases. Germline V gene sequence: CDR1 SGHDN, CDR2 FVKESK. The CDR3 loop spans 17 amino acids. CDR3: CASSQDVRHNLVETQYF. The CDR3 region has the DNA TGTGCCAGCAGCCAAGATGTAAGGCATAACCTGGTAGAGACCCAGTACTTC.

The rearrangement uses TRBV5-1 and TRBJ2-5; D may be TRBD1 (6 bases). The CDR3 consists of 14 residues. CDR1 and CDR2 from the germline V gene are SGHRS and YFSETQ. Trimming pared 4 bases from V and 4 bases from J, leaving 14 bases between. The DNA for the CDR3 is TGCGCCAGCAGCGCCACAGGGACGGTAGAGACCCAGTACTTC. Protein product: CASSATGTVETQYF.

The chain couples TRBV6-5 to TRBJ2-7; 9 positions agree with TRBD1. The CDR3 extends over 16 amino acids. Per germline, CDR1 MNHEY and CDR2 SVGAGI. With 7 bases clipped from V and 1 base from J, the junction kept 11 bases outside the gene matches. The CDR3 loop is CASISLIGTGSYEQYF. The CDR3 DNA reads as TGTGCCAGCATTTCGCTTATTGGGACAGGGTCCTACGAGCAGTACTTC.

This clonotype was recorded a few times. In nucleotides, the CDR3 is TGTGCCAGCAGCTGGACAGGGAGGTACAATGAGCAGTTCTTC. Translated: CASSWTGRYNEQFF. This chain joins TRBV5-6 and TRBJ2-1, with 8 bases that match TRBD1. Germline CDR1 and CDR2: SGHDT and YYEEEE. J gave up 4 bases and V 3 bases, and 3 bases lay outside the gene matches. The CDR3 sequence is 14 residues long.

The V gene is TRBV9, the J gene TRBJ2-2, with D uncertain. The germline V gene encodes CDR1 SGDLS and CDR2 YYNGEE. The germline V and J ends were trimmed by 7 bases and 0 bases, with 10 bases remaining between them. This CDR3 is 14 amino acids long. Here the CDR3 DNA reads TGTGCCAGCCAGGCCCCTTCGAACACCGGGGAGCTGTTTTTT. Amino acids: CASQAPSNTGELFF.

The chain recombines TRBV7-9 with TRBJ2-1; TRBD2 matches at 7 bases. Germline V gene sequence: CDR1 SEHNR, CDR2 FQNEAQ (reference sequence). The CDR3 is 17 amino acids. With 4 bases clipped from V and 0 bases from J, the junction kept 9 bases outside the gene matches. This CDR3 is CASSSRLAPFSYNEQFF. The DNA for the CDR3 is TGTGCCAGCAGCTCCCGACTAGCTCCCTTCTCCTACAATGAGCAGTTCTTC.

This clonotype occurred a few times. CDR3 DNA: TGCAGTGCTGACCTTAGCGGATCTAGCACAGATACGCAGTATTTT. Translating it yields CSADLSGSSTDTQYF. The chain is built from TRBV20-1 and TRBJ2-3; TRBD2 might be the D (6 bases). This CDR3 contains 15 residues. Deletions cut 5 bases from V and 0 bases from J, with 15 bases between. CDR1 DFQATT and CDR2 SNEGSKA come from the germline V gene (reference sequence).

This clonotype turned up a few times. This chain connects TRBV29-1 to TRBJ2-7; maybe TRBD2 (5 bases). Germline V CDR1 and CDR2: SQVTM, ANQGSEA. CDR3 size: 11 residues. V lost 6 bases, J lost 2 bases, and 8 bases lay in between. The CDR3 DNA reads TGCAGCGTACTAGTAACCTACGAGCAGTACTTC. Translated, it gives CSVLVTYEQYF.

This clonotype has more than one count but fewer than ten. V and J are TRBV6-5 and TRBJ2-1, with D tentatively TRBD1 (6 bases). Trimming removed 0 bases from V and 6 bases from J, with 9 bases in between. This CDR3 is 14 amino acids long. Germline lookup yields CDR1 MNHEY and CDR2 SVGAGI. The CDR3 is CASSYSAGANEQFF. The CDR3 DNA reads as TGTGCCAGCAGTTACTCGGCAGGGGCCAATGAGCAGTTCTTC.

This clonotype has a count of ten or more. The rearrangement links TRBV12-3 or TRBV12-4 to TRBJ2-7; tentative D call: TRBD1 (6 bases). The CDR3 contains 13 residues. The V and J ends lost 9 bases and 2 bases respectively, with 14 bases between them. The CDR3, as DNA: TGTGCCAGTGGACAGAATAAAGCCTACGAGCAGTACTTC. Protein product: CASGQNKAYEQYF.

This chain links TRBV7-2 with TRBJ2-2; D is uncertain. V was cut by 2 bases and J by 5 bases, with 12 bases left in between. Germline CDR1 and CDR2: SGHTA and FQGNSA. This CDR3 comprises 15 residues. In DNA form, the CDR3 reads TGTGCCAGCAGCTTAATAGTGGTGCCGACCGGGGAGCTGTTTTTT. Translated, it gives CASSLIVVPTGELFF.

This clonotype occurred a few times. This chain links TRBV4-2 with TRBJ2-3; 8 bases match TRBD2. The CDR3 is 15 residues long. Germline V gene data show CDR1 as LGHNA and CDR2 as YNFKEQ. J was trimmed by 2 bases and V by 5 bases; bases with no gene match: 6. The CDR3 loop reads CASSGSGLDTDTQYF. In DNA, the CDR3 is TGTGCCAGCAGCGGATCGGGACTAGACACAGATACGCAGTATTTT.

The J gene is TRBJ2-3, the V gene TRBV2; D call uncertain. The CDR3 consists of 14 residues. Trimming shortened V by 7 bases and J by 3 bases, and 14 bases separated the two germline ends. The germline CDR1 and CDR2 sequences are SNHLY and FYNNEI. The CDR3 region is CASIGNSLTDTQYF. CDR3 bases: TGTGCCAGCATCGGTAACAGCCTTACAGATACGCAGTATTTT. Full variable domain (rest looked up from reference TRBV2 and TRBJ2-3): EPEVTQTPSHQVTQMGQEVILRCVPISNHLYFYWYRQILGQKVEFLVSFYNNEISEKSEIFDDQFSVERPDGSNFTLKIRSTKLEDSAMYFCASIGNSLTDTQYFGPGTRLTVL.

The chain is built from TRBV10-3 and TRBJ1-6; D gene uncertain. V lost 6 bases and J lost 5, with 11 bases in between. CDR1 is ENHRY, CDR2 SYGVKD, per germline. The CDR3 has 14 residues. The CDR3 is CAISLRVDNSPLHF. CDR3 bases: TGTGCCATCAGCCTACGGGTCGATAATTCACCCCTCCACTTT.

This clonotype was detected a few times. V and J are TRBV11-1 and TRBJ2-3; tentative D call: TRBD2 (6 bases). The CDR3 totals 14 residues. The ends were cut back, 0 bases at V and 5 bases at J, with 9 bases in the middle. CDR1 and CDR2 from the germline V gene are SGHAT and FQDESV (reference sequence). CDR3 sequence (DNA): TGTGCCAGCAGCTTAGCGAGGGGAGGAGATACGCAGTATTTT. This translates into CASSLARGGDTQYF.

This clonotype showed up just a few times. The CDR3 DNA is TGCGCCAGCAGCCCGTCGCGTCAGCGGGGATTTTCCGAACCGTTCTTC. Amino acid sequence: CASSPSRQRGFSEPFF. V usage is TRBV4-3 and J usage is TRBJ2-1, with 7 bases aligning to TRBD2. The CDR3 extends over 16 amino acids. The V and J ends lost 4 bases and 15 bases, in that order; junction bases with no gene match: 21. Germline loops: CDR1 LGHNA, CDR2 YSLEER.

The chain is built from TRBV7-2 and TRBJ2-1; a possible D gene is TRBD1 (5 bases). CDR1 and CDR2 (germline): SGHTA, FQGNSA. The CDR3 is 13 residues long. Trimming left V 6 bases short and J 2 bases short, with 8 bases between. The CDR3 loop reads CASRPGTYNEQFF. The CDR3 coding sequence is TGTGCCAGCAGGCCAGGGACCTACAATGAGCAGTTCTTC.

The chain recombines TRBV7-3 with TRBJ2-3; no clear D gene. V was cut by 5 bases and J by 10 bases, with 16 bases left in between. From germline, CDR1 is SGHTA and CDR2 FQGTGA. The CDR3 consists of 13 residues. The CDR3 nucleotides read TGTGCCAGCAGCCTCACCGGCTCTGGGTCGCAGTATTTT. Translation gives CASSLTGSGSQYF.

This chain links TRBV20-1 with TRBJ2-3, with TRBD1 identical over 7 bases. Trimming removed 0 bases from V and 14 bases from J; junction bases left unmatched: 11. The CDR3 has 13 residues. Per the germline V gene, CDR1 is DFQATT and CDR2 is SNEGSKA (reference sequence). CDR3 region: CSARDPRGLSWYF. The CDR3, as DNA: TGCAGTGCTAGAGATCCGAGGGGGCTTTCGTGGTATTTT.

V is TRBV3-1 and J is TRBJ2-5; D might be TRBD2 (6 bases). In germline, CDR1 is LGHDT, CDR2 YNNKEL (reference sequence). Trimming cost V 0 bases and J 1 base, with 12 bases left between them. There are 16 residues in the CDR3. In DNA form, the CDR3 reads TGTGCCAGCAGCCAAGAACGGGGGTCCATCCAAGAGACCCAGTACTTC. This translates into CASSQERGSIQETQYF.

This clonotype appeared a few times. The chain couples TRBV29-1 to TRBJ1-1, with 7 bases aligning to TRBD1. After removal of 6 bases from V and 1 base from J, the junction contained 8 bases not matched to a gene. Germline V gives CDR1 SQVTM, CDR2 ANQGSEA. This CDR3 region has 14 residues. CDR3 sequence reads: CSVRLSGGNTEAFF. In DNA form, the CDR3 reads TGCAGCGTCCGGCTGTCAGGGGGGAACACTGAAGCTTTCTTT.

This rearrangement joins TRBV7-2 to TRBJ2-3, with TRBD2 as a possible D gene (5 bases). V lost 2 bases to trimming and J lost 5 bases, with 11 bases between them. Germline lookup yields CDR1 SGHTA and CDR2 FQGNSA. The length of the CDR3 is 14 residues. CDR3 sequence: CASSLRLPIDTQYF. As DNA, the CDR3 is TGTGCCAGCAGCTTAAGACTACCTATAGATACGCAGTATTTT.

V is TRBV11-2 and J is TRBJ2-4; 12 bases map to TRBD2. Germline CDR1 is SGHAT and CDR2 is FQNNGV. The ends lost 0 bases at V and 2 bases at J; junction bases unmatched: 8. The CDR3 sequence is 19 residues long. In DNA, the CDR3 is TGTGCCAGCAGCTTAGATCCTCTAGCGGGGGGGCCTTCCAAAAACATTCAGTACTTC. Translating gives CASSLDPLAGGPSKNIQYF. Complete variable domain (other parts from reference TRBV11-2 and TRBJ2-4): EAGVAQSPRYKIIEKRQSVAFWCNPISGHATLYWYQQILGQGPKLLIQFQNNGVVDDSQLPKDRFSAERLKGVDSTLKIQPAKLEDSAVYLCASSLDPLAGGPSKNIQYFGAGTRLSVL.

This clonotype came up many times. This sequence joins TRBV12-3 or TRBV12-4 and TRBJ2-2; possibly TRBD1 or TRBD2 for D (5 bases each). The CDR3 spans 15 residues. The V end was cut by 3 bases, the J end by 3 bases, with 11 bases between. CDR3 sequence (DNA): TGTGCCAGCAGTTTTTGGGGGAAGGACACCGGGGAGCTGTTTTTT. Translation gives CASSFWGKDTGELFF.

The table lists this clonotype with a few counts. The chain uses TRBV6-1 and TRBJ1-5; no clear D gene. V gave up 5 bases and J gave up 0 bases, with 14 bases separating them. From germline, CDR1 is MNHNS and CDR2 SASEGT. The CDR3 runs to 16 residues. CDR3: CASSNTLGVSNQPQHF. DNA of the CDR3: TGTGCCAGCAGTAATACCCTCGGGGTTAGCAATCAGCCCCAGCATTTT.

The rearrangement joins TRBV24-1 to TRBJ2-3; no definite D call. CDR3 length: 13 residues. Trimming pared 9 bases from V and 2 bases from J, leaving 11 bases between. Germline V gives CDR1 KGHDR, CDR2 SFDVKD. The CDR3 coding sequence is TGTGCCACCGCCTCTATACCCACAGATACGCAGTATTTT. Residues: CATASIPTDTQYF.

There are a few counts of this clonotype. The chain uses TRBV7-2 and TRBJ1-6; D is undetermined. This CDR3 has 14 residues. Trimming took off 1 base at V and 9 bases at J, with 10 bases between the two ends. Germline values: CDR1 SGHTA, CDR2 FQGNSA. The DNA for the CDR3 is TGTGCCAGCAGCTTAGGTTCGGTCTCTTCACCCCTCCACTTT. This encodes CASSLGSVSSPLHF.

There are many counts of this clonotype. The V call is TRBV10-2, the J call TRBJ1-1; no firm D call. V was cut by 0 bases and J by 1 base, with 9 bases left in between. Germline V lookup: CDR1 WSHSY, CDR2 SAAADI. This CDR3 is built from 15 residues. CDR3 sequence (DNA): TGCGCCAGCAGTGAGTCGAGATGGGGGAACACTGAAGCTTTCTTT. Its protein is CASSESRWGNTEAFF.

This clonotype was detected only a few times. V gene TRBV7-3 combines with J gene TRBJ2-2, with D perhaps matching TRBD1 (6 bases). Per germline, CDR1 SGHTA and CDR2 FQGTGA. The CDR3 loop spans 15 amino acids. Deletions cut 2 bases from V and 5 bases from J, with 12 bases between. The CDR3 region is CASSLQGTRTGELFF. CDR3 in DNA: TGTGCCAGCAGCTTACAGGGGACGAGGACCGGGGAGCTGTTTTTT.

The genes are TRBV10-3 and TRBJ2-1, with 12 bases that match TRBD2. This CDR3 spans 13 amino acids. Germline CDR1 is ENHRY and CDR2 is SYGVKD. The junction had 2 bases not matched to a gene; V was cut back by 0 bases and J by 14 bases. This CDR3 reads CAISESLAGGKFF. The CDR3 nucleotides read TGTGCCATCAGTGAGTCCCTAGCGGGGGGGAAGTTCTTC.